These 31 T cell receptor beta chains originate from one sample sequenced in a study of blood T cell repertoires in COVID-19 (dated by TCRdb to the early 2020s). The method behind the library was the immunoSEQ multiplex PCR assay. In TCRdb, the immuneACCESS table is reduced to in-frame sequences with V and J assigned. These tables do not hold every clone; where another copy was compared, an unresolved V gene accounts for under half, and the others remain unexplained. This sample holds approximately 300,000 clones; over 90% were observed only once. The ten biggest clones cover roughly 3.6% of the sample. The sequenced sample was PBMCs or T cells enriched from blood (not recorded which). The origin of the receptors is a woman between 25 and 40 years old who had been exposed to COVID-19.

At least ten counts were recorded for this clone. The rearrangement links TRBV3-1 (or the pseudogene TRBV3-2) to TRBJ2-7, with D hard to call. Trimming left V 2 bases short and J 2 bases short, with 7 bases between. The V gene's germline CDR1 is LGHDT and CDR2 YNNKEL (reference sequence). The CDR3 runs 13 residues. The CDR3 DNA sequence: TGTGCCAGCAGCCAACTGGGCCCCTACGAGCAGTACTTC. Translating gives CASSQLGPYEQYF.

V and J are TRBV15 and TRBJ1-1; 7 bases match TRBD1. Per the germline V gene, CDR1 is LNHNV and CDR2 is YYDKDF (reference sequence). Losses at the gene ends were 3 bases for V and 0 bases for J; bases not matched to a gene: 7. The CDR3 contains 16 residues. CDR3 amino acids: CATSSIQGQLNTEAFF. CDR3 nucleotides: TGTGCCACCAGCAGCATACAGGGACAGTTGAACACTGAAGCTTTCTTT. Full variable domain (rest looked up from reference TRBV15 and TRBJ1-1): DAMVIQNPRYQVTQFGKPVTLSCSQTLNHNVMYWYQQKSSQAPKLLFHYYDKDFNNEADTPDNFQSRRPNTSFCFLDIRSPGLGDTAMYLCATSSIQGQLNTEAFFGQGTRLTVV.

The chain combines TRBV2 with TRBJ2-2, with a tentative D call TRBD2 (6 bases). Trimming left V 1 base short and J 0 bases short, with 9 bases between. Germline lookup yields CDR1 SNHLY and CDR2 FYNNEI. The CDR3 contains 16 residues. This CDR3 reads CASSEEGGANTGELFF. CDR3 DNA: TGTGCCAGCAGTGAAGAGGGCGGGGCGAACACCGGGGAGCTGTTTTTT. Looking up the rest from reference TRBV2 and TRBJ2-2 gives the full variable domain: EPEVTQTPSHQVTQMGQEVILRCVPISNHLYFYWYRQILGQKVEFLVSFYNNEISEKSEIFDDQFSVERPDGSNFTLKIRSTKLEDSAMYFCASSEEGGANTGELFFGEGSRLTVL.

This clone was observed once. The chain is built from TRBV4-1 and TRBJ2-5; 7 nucleotides align to TRBD2. Germline lookup yields CDR1 MGHRA and CDR2 YSYEKL. There are 14 residues in the CDR3. Losses at the gene ends were 4 bases for V and 5 bases for J; bases not matched to a gene: 7. The CDR3: CASSPLASRETQYF. The CDR3 nucleotides are TGCGCCAGCAGCCCACTAGCGTCGAGGGAGACCCAGTACTTC.

This clone appeared a single time. The chain is built from TRBV27 and TRBJ1-1; D unresolved. V was trimmed by 6 bases and J by 9 bases, leaving 17 bases between them. This CDR3 region has 13 residues. Germline CDR1 reads MNHEY; CDR2 reads SMNVEV (reference sequence). The CDR3 DNA sequence: TGTGCCAGCAGGTTTTTGACGTCGACTCAAGCTTTCTTT. Translated: CASRFLTSTQAFF.

This chain joins TRBV25-1 and TRBJ2-3, with 7 bases that match TRBD1. CDR1 and CDR2 (germline): MGHDK, SYGVNS. The J segment lost 2 bases and the V segment lost 6 bases, leaving 11 bases of the junction unmatched. The CDR3 covers 16 residues. CDR3 in DNA: TGTGCCAGCAGCAGAAAGACAGGGTTAGACACAGATACGCAGTATTTT. The encoded protein is CASSRKTGLDTDTQYF.

The V and J genes are TRBV30 and TRBJ1-4; D is possibly TRBD1 (5 bases). CDR3 size: 14 residues. Per the germline V gene, CDR1 is GTSNPN and CDR2 is SVGIG (reference sequence). V dropped 1 base and J dropped 3 bases, with 9 bases sitting between them. The CDR3 spells CAWSEGWANEKLFF. The CDR3 bases are TGTGCCTGGAGTGAGGGGTGGGCTAATGAAAAACTGTTTTTT.

The genes are TRBV10-3 and TRBJ2-6; TRBD1 might be the D (6 bases). The CDR3 consists of 16 residues. Trimming removed 0 bases at V and 2 bases at J, with 8 bases between. Germline values: CDR1 ENHRY, CDR2 SYGVKD. This CDR3 is CAISESSGAGANVLTF. The CDR3 DNA sequence: TGTGCCATCAGTGAGTCTTCAGGGGCTGGGGCCAACGTCCTGACTTTC.

The chain carries TRBV7-8 and TRBJ2-7, with 8 bases matching TRBD1. The CDR3 spans 17 residues. V dropped 0 bases and J dropped 0; count of bases not matched to a gene: 7. The germline V gene has CDR1 SGHVS and CDR2 FQNEAQ. The CDR3 loop reads CASSLAGGRGHSYEQYF. The CDR3 coding sequence is TGTGCCAGCAGCTTAGCGGGGGGCAGGGGGCACTCCTACGAGCAGTACTTC.

This rearrangement joins TRBV21-1 to TRBJ1-5. TRBV21-1 corresponds to a pseudogene. The CDR3 is 15 amino acids. The CDR3 loop is CASSKVNFSNQPQHF. The DNA of the CDR3 is TGTGCCAGCAGCAAAGTCAACTTTAGCAATCAGCCCCAGCATTTT.

The chain recombines TRBV10-1 with TRBJ1-5; the D is unclear. There are 12 residues in the CDR3. CDR1 and CDR2 (germline): WNHNN, SYGVQD (reference sequence). Trimming stripped 6 bases from V and 6 bases from J, with 9 bases between. CDR3 amino acids: CASSERCQPQHF. The DNA for the CDR3 is TGCGCCAGCAGCGAACGGTGTCAGCCCCAGCATTTT.

The V call is TRBV7-6, the J call TRBJ1-2; 7 positions match TRBD1. After removal of 5 bases from V and 4 bases from J, the junction contained 4 bases not matched to a gene. Per germline, CDR1 SGHVS and CDR2 FNYEAQ. The CDR3 loop spans 13 amino acids. In nucleotides, the CDR3 is TGTGCCAGCAGCACCGGACAGGCCTATGGCTACACCTTC. Translating it yields CASSTGQAYGYTF.

The J gene is TRBJ1-5, the V gene TRBV15, with a possible D match to TRBD1 (6 bases). The CDR3 runs 18 residues. V was trimmed by 2 bases and J by 0 bases, leaving 17 bases between them. CDR1 and CDR2 from the germline V gene are LNHNV and YYDKDF (reference sequence). The CDR3 is CATSRPGQIPYSNQPQHF. The CDR3 DNA follows: TGTGCCACCAGCAGACCTGGACAGATTCCTTATAGCAATCAGCCCCAGCATTTT.

The chain carries TRBV19 and TRBJ2-7; 8 positions match TRBD2. Trimming removed 6 bases from V and 4 bases from J; junction bases left unmatched: 5. The CDR3 sequence is 13 residues long. The germline V gene has CDR1 LNHDA and CDR2 SQIVND (reference sequence). The CDR3 bases are TGTGCCAGTAGGAATTCGGGAGGGTACGAGCAGTACTTC. It translates to CASRNSGGYEQYF.

The chain uses TRBV7-9 and TRBJ2-5; the D gene is possibly TRBD2 (6 bases). V gave up 4 bases and J gave up 2 bases, with 20 bases separating them. The CDR3 length is 17 residues. The germline CDR1 and CDR2 sequences are SEHNR and FQNEAQ (reference sequence). The CDR3 nucleotides are TGTGCCAGCAGCTCCCGGGGAGGTCCCTCAACTCAAGAGACCCAGTACTTC. It is translated as CASSSRGGPSTQETQYF.

The V call is TRBV5-1, the J call TRBJ2-2, with a tentative D call TRBD1 (6 bases). The CDR3 is 14 amino acids. The germline V gene has CDR1 SGHRS and CDR2 YFSETQ. V was cut by 0 bases and J by 4 bases, with 7 bases left in between. The CDR3 region is CASSLVGATGELFF. Written as DNA, the CDR3 is TGCGCCAGCAGCTTGGTGGGGGCCACCGGGGAGCTGTTTTTT.

The chain links TRBV7-2 to TRBJ1-6, with no clear D. V was shortened by 5 bases and J by 5 bases, with 10 bases between the two germline ends. The CDR3 loop spans 14 amino acids. The germline CDR1 and CDR2 sequences are SGHTA and FQGNSA. The chain's CDR3 is CASSQSRNNSPLHF. The CDR3 bases are TGTGCCAGCAGCCAATCCAGAAATAATTCACCCCTCCACTTT.

This chain links TRBV5-4 with TRBJ2-2; D uncertain. In germline, CDR1 is SGHNT, CDR2 YYREEE (reference sequence). Between the trimmed V and J ends, which lost 6 bases and 1 base, there was a span of 13 bases. The CDR3 sequence is 15 residues long. The chain's CDR3 is CASNLNGLNTGELFF. The DNA of the CDR3 is TGTGCCAGCAATCTTAACGGGTTGAACACCGGGGAGCTGTTTTTT.

The chain joins TRBV9 to TRBJ2-7; 9 nucleotides agree with TRBD1. In germline, CDR1 is SGDLS, CDR2 YYNGEE. V lost 3 bases and J lost 2; bases outside the gene matches: 6. The CDR3 consists of 15 residues. CDR3 sequence reads: CASSAGQGPTYEQYF. The CDR3 DNA reads as TGTGCCAGCAGCGCGGGACAGGGTCCTACCTACGAGCAGTACTTC.

The chain is built from TRBV5-1 and TRBJ1-1, with a possible D match to TRBD1 (6 bases). There are 14 residues in the CDR3. Trimming took 4 bases from V and 4 from J, leaving 14 bases between them. CDR1 SGHRS and CDR2 YFSETQ come from the germline V gene. CDR3 loop: CASSATGLGTEAFF. CDR3 sequence (DNA): TGCGCCAGCAGCGCAACAGGGCTGGGCACTGAAGCTTTCTTT.

This chain links TRBV5-1 with TRBJ1-1; possibly TRBD1 for D (5 bases). V gave up 0 bases and J gave up 5 bases, with 8 bases separating them. This CDR3 region has 13 residues. In germline, CDR1 is SGHRS, CDR2 YFSETQ. DNA of the CDR3: TGCGCCAGCAGCTTGGGACAGAAAACTGAAGCTTTCTTT. The encoded protein is CASSLGQKTEAFF.

The V gene is TRBV13, the J gene TRBJ1-1; 10 positions match TRBD1. Germline-derived CDR1 and CDR2 are PRHDT and FYEKMQ (reference sequence). Losses at the gene ends were 3 bases for V and 4 bases for J; bases not matched to a gene: 2. This CDR3 spans 14 amino acids. The DNA for the CDR3 is TGTGCCAGCAGCTTGGGACAGGGGATCACTGAAGCTTTCTTT. Translated: CASSLGQGITEAFF.

V gene TRBV7-8 combines with J gene TRBJ1-5; D gene unclear. CDR1 is SGHVS, CDR2 FQNEAQ, per germline. The CDR3 consists of 15 residues. With 4 bases removed from V and 7 bases from J, the gap between germline ends came to 17 bases. The CDR3: CASSYDGRDGQPQHF. CDR3 coding DNA: TGTGCCAGCAGCTACGATGGGCGAGACGGACAGCCCCAGCATTTT.

The chain is built from TRBV27 and TRBJ1-1; 7 nucleotides match TRBD1. With 5 bases clipped from V and 5 bases from J, the junction kept 11 bases outside the gene matches. The CDR3 totals 15 residues. Germline V gene data show CDR1 as MNHEY and CDR2 as SMNVEV (reference sequence). CDR3 nucleotides: TGTGCCAGCAGTCTCCTCCGACAGGGTAATACTGAAGCTTTCTTT. Translating it yields CASSLLRQGNTEAFF.

The chain joins TRBV18 to TRBJ2-3, with 13 nucleotides matching TRBD2. CDR1 is KGHSH, CDR2 LQKENI, per germline. The V segment lost 3 bases and the J segment 5 bases; nucleotides outside the gene matches: 2. The CDR3 sequence is 15 residues long. The CDR3: CASSPRLAGGDTQYF. The CDR3, as DNA: TGTGCCAGCTCACCGAGACTAGCGGGGGGAGATACGCAGTATTTT.

This chain uses TRBV9 with TRBJ2-3, with 14 bases lining up with TRBD2. This CDR3 has 19 residues. CDR1 and CDR2 from the germline V gene are SGDLS and YYNGEE. J lost 2 bases, V lost 0 bases, and 8 bases had no gene match. The chain's CDR3 is CASSVARGTSGGFTDTQYF. The CDR3 DNA is TGTGCCAGCAGCGTAGCTAGAGGGACTAGCGGGGGTTTCACAGATACGCAGTATTTT.

This rearrangement joins TRBV5-4 to TRBJ2-7, with 7 bases fitting TRBD1. Germline CDR1 and CDR2: SGHNT and YYREEE (reference sequence). This CDR3 is built from 13 residues. The trim removed 0 bases at V and 7 bases at J, leaving 4 bases unmatched. CDR3 coding DNA: TGTGCCAGCAGCTTGGGCAGGGGGAAGGAGCAGTACTTC. The encoded protein is CASSLGRGKEQYF.

In DNA, the CDR3 is TGTGCCATCGATGCGGGACTAGCGGGGGGGCCTGACGGGGAGCTGTTTTTT. It yields the protein CAIDAGLAGGPDGELFF. J is TRBJ2-2 and V is TRBV10-3; TRBD2 matches 16 bases. The germline gives CDR1 ENHRY, CDR2 SYGVKD. There are 17 residues in the CDR3. The ends lost 8 bases at V and 7 bases at J; junction bases unmatched: 10.

The chain employs TRBV10-3 and TRBJ2-2, with 15 bases that match TRBD2. CDR1 and CDR2 (germline): ENHRY, SYGVKD. V dropped 9 bases and J dropped 4; count of bases not matched to a gene: 6. The CDR3 contains 16 residues. CDR3 bases: TGTGCCATACGGACTAGCGGGGGGGCGGGCACCGGGGAGCTGTTTTTT. Protein product: CAIRTSGGAGTGELFF.

The V gene is TRBV5-4, the J gene TRBJ2-7; TRBD2 matches 12 bases. V lost 1 base and J lost 3; bases outside the gene matches: 8. Germline-derived CDR1 and CDR2 are SGHNT and YYREEE (reference sequence). The CDR3 has 17 amino acids. In nucleotides, the CDR3 is TGTGCCAGCAGCTTGCTTATGACTAGCGGGGGAGTCTACGAGCAGTACTTC. Residues: CASSLLMTSGGVYEQYF.

V gene TRBV5-6 combines with J gene TRBJ1-3, with D unclear. V lost 0 bases to trimming and J lost 8 bases, with 9 bases between them. In germline, CDR1 is SGHDT, CDR2 YYEEEE. The CDR3 extends over 13 amino acids. The CDR3 DNA follows: TGTGCCAGCAGCTTGGGTGGAGTATACACCATATATTTT. It encodes CASSLGGVYTIYF.